The 16 T cell receptor beta chains presented below share a single source sample, sequenced in a study of T-cell memory formation after mild COVID-19. TCRdb re-analysed the 5' RACE reads in MiXCR, keeping a single row per CDR3 protein. The repertoire holds hundreds of thousands of distinct CDR3 sequences, around a quarter seen once, with roughly an eighth in the top ten. Sequences were obtained from PBMCs or a T cell subset sorted from them (not recorded which). The receptors shown here come from an adult woman who had mild COVID-19 (a few samples of this study predate the infection). Cell type and time point are not known.

This rearrangement joins TRBV6-5 to TRBJ2-4, with D possibly TRBD2 on 7 matching bases. The CDR3 contains 18 residues. Germline values: CDR1 MNHEY, CDR2 SVGAGI. V was cut by 2 bases and J by 1 base, with 18 bases left in between. The CDR3 coding sequence is TGTGCCAGCAGTTACGATCCAAACAGGGAGGGGGCCAAAAACATTCAGTACTTC. As protein: CASSYDPNREGAKNIQYF.

This clonotype was counted a few times. The J gene is TRBJ2-7, the V gene TRBV6-5, with 7 bases identical to TRBD2. CDR1 MNHEY and CDR2 SVGAGI come from the germline V gene. V lost 0 bases, J lost 2 bases, and 7 bases stayed unmatched. The CDR3 runs to 16 residues. The CDR3 loop reads CASSYSALAHTYEQYF. The CDR3 DNA is TGTGCCAGCAGTTACTCGGCACTAGCGCATACCTACGAGCAGTACTTC.

The chain is built from TRBV6-5 and TRBJ2-2; 7 bases align to TRBD1. V trimming: 3 bases; J trimming: 4 bases; junction bases outside the gene matches: 5. CDR1 is MNHEY, CDR2 SVGAGI, per germline. The CDR3 consists of 15 residues. This chain's CDR3 is CASSYLDRVTGELFF. DNA of the CDR3: TGTGCCAGCAGTTATCTCGACAGGGTCACCGGGGAGCTGTTTTTT.

The rearrangement links TRBV5-6 to TRBJ1-5; D perhaps matches TRBD1 (5 bases). V was clipped by 0 bases and J by 4 bases, with 5 bases between them. Germline V gene lookup returns CDR1 SGHDT and CDR2 YYEEEE. This CDR3 comprises 13 residues. The DNA for the CDR3 is TGTGCCAGCAGCTTGGGACAGAATCAGCCCCAGCATTTT. Its translation is CASSLGQNQPQHF.

The rearrangement joins TRBV12-3 or TRBV12-4 to TRBJ2-7; 11 bases map to TRBD2. The CDR3 is 14 residues long. V lost 6 bases to trimming and J lost 5 bases; unmatched junction nucleotides: 6. DNA for the CDR3: TGTGCCAGCAGATATAGCGGGGGGGGCCACGAGCAGTACTTC. As protein: CASRYSGGGHEQYF.

In its sample, this clonotype was seen a few times. Here the CDR3 reads CSARGTGGLGYTF. The CDR3 DNA reads as TGCAGTGCTAGAGGGACAGGGGGCTTGGGCTACACCTTC. The rearrangement links TRBV20-1 to TRBJ1-2; 11 bases fit TRBD1. Trimming took 1 base from V and 8 from J; bases not matched to a gene: 3. Germline V CDR1 and CDR2: DFQATT, SNEGSKA (reference sequence). This CDR3 has 13 residues.

The rearrangement joins TRBV20-1 to TRBJ1-4; no definite D call. The V end lost 6 bases, the J end lost 8 bases, and 13 bases lay between the germline ends. The length of the CDR3 is 12 residues. Germline CDR1 is DFQATT and CDR2 is SNEGSKA (reference sequence). The DNA of the CDR3 is TGCAGTGCCTCAAAAGAAAGGGAAAAACTGTTTTTT. Translating gives CSASKEREKLFF.

This clonotype appeared a few times. The chain joins TRBV25-1 to TRBJ1-1; D uncertain. Looked up from germline, CDR1 is MGHDK and CDR2 is SYGVNS. The CDR3 consists of 14 residues. Trimming pared 2 bases from V and 2 bases from J, leaving 9 bases between. CDR3 coding DNA: TGTGCCAGCAGTGAACCTGGAAAAAACACTGAAGCTTTCTTT. Protein sequence: CASSEPGKNTEAFF.

This clonotype came up a few times. The CDR3 here is CASKRNFLTGELFF. The CDR3, as DNA: TGTGCCAGCAAACGGAATTTCCTCACCGGGGAGCTGTTTTTT. J is TRBJ2-2 and V is TRBV6-5, with unresolved D. CDR1 and CDR2 from the germline V gene are MNHEY and SVGAGI. This CDR3 has 14 residues. Trimming removed 7 bases from V and 4 bases from J, with 13 bases in between.

The chain couples TRBV7-9 to TRBJ2-4; perhaps TRBD1 as D (7 bases). Germline V gene data show CDR1 as SEHNR and CDR2 as FQNEAQ (reference sequence). V was shortened by 1 base and J by 14 bases, with 15 bases between the two germline ends. This CDR3 spans 13 amino acids. The CDR3 bases are TGTGCCAGCAGCTTAGAAGGTGCGGGACAGAAGTACTTC. Protein: CASSLEGAGQKYF.

The V call is TRBV29-1, the J call TRBJ1-2, with D possibly TRBD1 on 5 matching bases. V lost 2 bases, J lost 8 bases, and 6 bases lay in between. The CDR3 loop spans 10 amino acids. Germline CDR1 SQVTM, CDR2 ANQGSEA. CDR3 nucleotide sequence: TGCAGCGTTGAAAGGGACGGCTACACCTTC. This sequence encodes CSVERDGYTF.

This clonotype was observed a handful of times. The chain couples TRBV5-1 to TRBJ2-3; a weak D match, TRBD1 (6 bases). CDR1 is SGHRS, CDR2 YFSETQ, per germline. The CDR3 is 15 amino acids. Trimming removed 5 bases at V and 1 base at J, with 14 bases between. The chain's CDR3 is CASSNRVGGTDTQYF. The CDR3 nucleotides are TGCGCCAGCAGTAACAGGGTAGGCGGCACAGATACGCAGTATTTT. Looking up the rest from reference TRBV5-1 and TRBJ2-3 gives the full variable domain: KAGVTQTPRYLIKTRGQQVTLSCSPISGHRSVSWYQQTPGQGLQFLFEYFSETQRNKGNFPGRFSGRQFSNSRSEMNVSTLELGDSALYLCASSNRVGGTDTQYFGPGTRLTVL.

This clonotype was seen a handful of times. The chain has TRBV12-3 or TRBV12-4 and TRBJ1-1, with D possibly matching TRBD1 (5 bases). Trimming shortened V by 7 bases and J by 1 base, and 13 bases separated the two germline ends. The CDR3 has 14 residues. CDR3 residues: CASTYGGKNTEAFF. CDR3 sequence (DNA): TGTGCCAGCACCTACGGGGGTAAGAACACTGAAGCTTTCTTT.

This clonotype has just one count. CDR3 sequence reads: CASSEGDNRFNTEAFF. For the CDR3, the DNA is TGTGCCAGCAGTGAGGGGGACAACCGTTTCAACACTGAAGCTTTCTTT. The V call is TRBV6-1, the J call TRBJ1-1, with TRBD1 as a possible D gene (6 bases). The V and J ends lost 3 bases and 2 bases respectively, with 16 bases between them. Looked up from germline, CDR1 is MNHNS and CDR2 is SASEGT. This CDR3 comprises 16 residues.

The chain recombines TRBV9 with TRBJ2-2; D possibly uses TRBD1 or TRBD2 (5 bases each). This CDR3 comprises 17 residues. V was shortened by 2 bases and J by 4 bases, with 18 bases between the two germline ends. Germline values: CDR1 SGDLS, CDR2 YYNGEE. CDR3: CASSVQSEGRITGELFF. CDR3 DNA: TGTGCCAGCAGCGTTCAGTCCGAGGGGCGCATCACCGGGGAGCTGTTTTTT.

In its sample, this clonotype was seen a few times. V usage is TRBV4-3 and J usage is TRBJ2-7; D is ambiguous. The CDR3 extends over 14 amino acids. The germline V gene encodes CDR1 LGHNA and CDR2 YSLEER. V was cut by 4 bases and J by 7 bases, with 17 bases left in between. The CDR3 is CASSPGLVVGEQYF. The CDR3 coding sequence is TGCGCCAGCAGCCCCGGGCTAGTGGTGGGTGAGCAGTACTTC.